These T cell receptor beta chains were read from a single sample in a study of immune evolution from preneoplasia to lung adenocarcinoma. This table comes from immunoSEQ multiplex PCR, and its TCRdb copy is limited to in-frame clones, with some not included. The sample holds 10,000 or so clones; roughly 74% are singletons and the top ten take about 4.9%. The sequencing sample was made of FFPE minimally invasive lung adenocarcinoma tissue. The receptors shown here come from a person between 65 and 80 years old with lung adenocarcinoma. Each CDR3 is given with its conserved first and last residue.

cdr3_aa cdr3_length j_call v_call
CASSMARGGNTEAFF 15 TRBJ1-1 TRBV19
CASSPNALSGANVLTF 16 TRBJ2-6 TRBV18
CASSQDAQWDEKLFF 15 TRBJ1-4 TRBV4-1
CASSQGSSGSDEQYF 15 TRBJ2-7 TRBV7-2
CASSQEAVAGANVLTF 16 TRBJ2-6 TRBV4-3
CASSVGNRGLAFF 13 TRBJ1-1 TRBV9
CASSYSRGNHEQYF 14 TRBJ2-7 TRBV6-5
CASSTPQNSPLHF 13 TRBJ1-6 TRBV25-1
CASSSAGTTVAGELFF 16 TRBJ2-2 TRBV19
CASSLAGDGYNEQFF 15 TRBJ2-1 TRBV28
CASSSTGGNTEAFF 14 TRBJ1-1 TRBV11-3
CASSGSHSRTEAFF 14 TRBJ1-1 TRBV6-1
CASSHPLAGADYGYTF 16 TRBJ1-2 TRBV7-9
CASSTTGAGNTIYF 14 TRBJ1-3 TRBV6-1
CASSLDPGPNQPQHF 15 TRBJ1-5 TRBV11-2
CASSRVLSRETQYF 14 TRBJ2-5 TRBV6-6
CASSVDRSHYGYTF 14 TRBJ1-2 TRBV6-5
CASSVTGGAGNTIYF 15 TRBJ1-3 TRBV9
CASSRGRSTDTQYF 14 TRBJ2-3 TRBV9
CASTAKAGALRYEQYF 16 TRBJ2-7 TRBV6-6
CASSQDEGFYGYTF 14 TRBJ1-2 TRBV4-1
CASSLDPGSTGELFF 15 TRBJ2-2 TRBV5-1
CASSLGLRGWNQPQHF 16 TRBJ1-5 TRBV5-5
CAISGTSEILNNEQFF 16 TRBJ2-1 TRBV10-3
CASSQYKGYTEAFF 14 TRBJ1-1 TRBV16
CAWSSGTGFLPLHF 14 TRBJ1-6 TRBV30
CASSYERLEETQYF 14 TRBJ2-5 TRBV6-6
CASGYSGNKEGNTIYF 16 TRBJ1-3 TRBV6-6
CAWSRTGFNSNQPQHF 16 TRBJ1-5 TRBV30
CAWSVLWTEDGYTF 14 TRBJ1-2 TRBV30
CASSGTSGSGANVLTF 16 TRBJ2-6 TRBV6-1
CASSRLAGHYEQYF 14 TRBJ2-7 TRBV14
CAWSSDRGYGYTF 13 TRBJ1-2 TRBV30
CASSPTEGLYQPQHF 15 TRBJ1-5 TRBV19
CASIPWTTNEKLFF 14 TRBJ1-4 TRBV19
CASSLGNEQFF 11 TRBJ2-1 TRBV7-9
CASSSVSGKETQYF 14 TRBJ2-5 TRBV11-2
CASSLTGGDYNEQFF 15 TRBJ2-1 TRBV4-1
CASSLREDVAQYF 13 TRBJ2-7 TRBV7-9
CASSHHQGDEKLFF 14 TRBJ1-4 TRBV11-2
CASSYSGPGPYGGYTF 16 TRBJ1-2 TRBV6-5
CASSLMLGPNSPLHF 15 TRBJ1-6 TRBV28
CASSKFGGTDTQYF 14 TRBJ2-3 TRBV28
CASSIGGGQETQYF 14 TRBJ2-5 TRBV19
CASSVQELEQYF 12 TRBJ2-7 TRBV25-1
CACLRASGGTGELFF 15 TRBJ2-2 TRBV30
CAWSVVGGVTTSTDTQYF 18 TRBJ2-3 TRBV30